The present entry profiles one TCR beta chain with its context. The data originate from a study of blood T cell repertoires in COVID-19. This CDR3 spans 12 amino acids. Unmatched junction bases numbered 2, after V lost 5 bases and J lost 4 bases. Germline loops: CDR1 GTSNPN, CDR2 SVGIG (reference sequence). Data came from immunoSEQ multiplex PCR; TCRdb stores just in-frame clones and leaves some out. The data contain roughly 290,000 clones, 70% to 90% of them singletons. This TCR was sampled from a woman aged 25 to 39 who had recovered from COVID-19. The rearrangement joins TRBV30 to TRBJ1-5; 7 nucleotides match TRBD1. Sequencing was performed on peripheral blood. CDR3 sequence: CAWGTENQPQHF. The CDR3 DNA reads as TGTGCCTGGGGGACAGAGAATCAGCCCCAGCATTTT.